What follows are 15 T cell receptor beta chains derived from one specimen sequenced in a study of technical replicates of blood from a few donors. Only in-frame clones appear in the TCRdb table, and some are missing; sequencing was by immunoSEQ multiplex PCR. The repertoire holds roughly 50,000 clones, with 90% to 95% as singletons. Sequencing input: PBMCs. Receptors were obtained from a human donor in good health. Some clones in this sample may be carry-over from other donors' samples.

This rearrangement joins TRBV10-3 to TRBJ2-7, with D maybe TRBD2 (6 bases). The germline CDR1 and CDR2 sequences are ENHRY and SYGVKD. This CDR3 has 16 amino acids. Trimming stripped 6 bases from V and 0 bases from J, with 18 bases between. CDR3 bases: TGTGCCATCAGGGCCCCAGGAGCGGAGGGCTCCTACGAGCAGTACTTC. It encodes CAIRAPGAEGSYEQYF.

The chain employs TRBV15 and TRBJ1-2, with unresolved D. Trimming took 4 bases from V and 0 from J, leaving 12 bases between them. Per the germline V gene, CDR1 is LNHNV and CDR2 is YYDKDF (reference sequence). The CDR3 sequence is 15 residues long. The CDR3 protein is CATSKPGEPNYGYTF. The CDR3 DNA is TGTGCCACCAGCAAGCCAGGCGAACCTAACTATGGCTACACCTTC.

This clone was counted between two and nine times. The rearrangement joins TRBV7-2 to TRBJ1-2, with D perhaps TRBD1 (5 bases). Trimming pared 5 bases from V and 4 bases from J, leaving 11 bases between. The CDR3 is made up of 13 amino acids. Germline V gives CDR1 SGHTA, CDR2 FQGNSA. CDR3 bases: TGTGCCAGCAGCGTTGGACATGCCTATGGCTACACCTTC. This encodes CASSVGHAYGYTF.

The J gene is TRBJ1-2, the V gene TRBV19; TRBD1 agrees at 7 bases. Germline lookup yields CDR1 LNHDA and CDR2 SQIVND (reference sequence). This CDR3 region has 14 residues. V dropped 7 bases and J dropped 4; count of bases not matched to a gene: 9. The CDR3 sequence is CASTKRGDSYGYTF. The CDR3 region has the DNA TGTGCCAGTACTAAGCGTGGGGACAGCTATGGCTACACCTTC.

This chain uses TRBV19 with TRBJ2-3, with 10 bases lining up with TRBD1. Germline CDR1 reads LNHDA; CDR2 reads SQIVND (reference sequence). CDR3 length: 15 residues. The trim removed 2 bases at V and 5 bases at J, leaving 4 bases unmatched. The CDR3 protein is CASSISGQGIDTQYF. For the CDR3, the DNA is TGTGCCAGTAGTATATCGGGACAGGGGATAGATACGCAGTATTTT. The complete variable domain, with remaining parts taken from reference TRBV19 and TRBJ2-3, reads DGGITQSPKYLFRKEGQNVTLSCEQNLNHDAMYWYRQDPGQGLRLIYYSQIVNDFQKGDIAEGYSVSREKKESFPLTVTSAQKNPTAFYLCASSISGQGIDTQYFGPGTRLTVL.

The chain uses TRBV7-6 and TRBJ2-5; 10 positions agree with TRBD2. The CDR3 contains 16 residues. The J segment lost 1 base and the V segment lost 1 base, leaving 3 bases of the junction unmatched. Germline V gene data show CDR1 as SGHVS and CDR2 as FNYEAQ. In DNA, the CDR3 is TGTGCCAGCAGCTTAGGGGCTAGCGGGGGCCAAGAGACCCAGTACTTC. This gives the protein CASSLGASGGQETQYF.

The rearrangement links TRBV12-5 to TRBJ2-1; 10 bases map to TRBD1. Germline lookup yields CDR1 LGHNT and CDR2 FRNRAP. The CDR3 contains 17 residues. V lost 2 bases, J lost 8 bases, and 12 bases stayed unmatched. The CDR3 reads CASGLTNLDRGMDEQFF. The CDR3, as DNA: TGTGCTAGTGGTTTGACGAACCTGGACAGGGGGATGGATGAGCAGTTCTTC.

The CDR3 sequence is CASSPGATDTQYF. CDR3 nucleotides: TGTGCCAGCTCACCGGGAGCCACAGATACGCAGTATTTT. The chain carries TRBV6-4 and TRBJ2-3, with D perhaps TRBD2 (6 bases). Trimming left V 8 bases short and J 2 bases short, with 11 bases between. There are 13 residues in the CDR3. The germline gives CDR1 MRHNA, CDR2 SNTAGT.

The rearrangement joins TRBV27 to TRBJ2-2, with D perhaps matching TRBD1 (6 bases). This CDR3 is built from 16 residues. V was pared by 5 bases and J by 1 base, with 14 bases between. Per the germline V gene, CDR1 is MNHEY and CDR2 is SMNVEV (reference sequence). The CDR3 sequence: CASSPLDRMNTGELFF. CDR3 DNA sequence: TGTGCCAGCAGTCCACTAGACAGGATGAACACCGGGGAGCTGTTTTTT.

This clone appeared once. The CDR3 region has the DNA TGTGCCAGCAGCCGACAGGAGAACACTGAAGCTTTCTTT. This translates into CASSRQENTEAFF. The J gene is TRBJ1-1, the V gene TRBV11-2; tentatively, D is TRBD1 (6 bases). The CDR3 is made up of 13 amino acids. Trimming shortened V by 5 bases and J by 1 base, and 8 bases separated the two germline ends. Looked up from germline, CDR1 is SGHAT and CDR2 is FQNNGV.

The gene calls are TRBV7-9 and TRBJ2-1; perhaps TRBD2 as D (7 bases). Trimming removed 5 bases at V and 7 bases at J, with 18 bases between. Germline V gives CDR1 SEHNR, CDR2 FQNEAQ (reference sequence). The CDR3 is made up of 15 amino acids. CDR3 DNA sequence: TGTGCCAGCAGCGCAAGAGGGGGGGCGCAAAATGAGCAGTTCTTC. Translating it yields CASSARGGAQNEQFF.

The chain joins TRBV27 to TRBJ2-1; D may be TRBD2 (6 bases). This CDR3 has 15 residues. Deletions cut 0 bases from V and 15 bases from J, with 21 bases between. CDR1 MNHEY and CDR2 SMNVEV come from the germline V gene (reference sequence). CDR3 residues: CASSLSRSGGLRLFF. The CDR3 DNA reads as TGTGCCAGCAGTTTATCGCGGTCTGGGGGACTTCGTTTGTTCTTC.

This rearrangement joins TRBV11-2 to TRBJ2-3; no clear D gene. The germline V gene encodes CDR1 SGHAT and CDR2 FQNNGV. The CDR3 contains 13 residues. Between the trimmed V and J ends, which lost 5 bases and 6 bases, there was a span of 12 bases. The CDR3 DNA is TGTGCCAGCAGCCCCGGAGTACGGGATACGCAGTATTTT. As protein: CASSPGVRDTQYF.

V and J are TRBV30 and TRBJ1-2; D is uncertain. The CDR3 is made up of 14 amino acids. V lost 8 bases, J lost 1 base, and 17 bases lay in between. CDR1 is GTSNPN and CDR2 is SVGIG in the germline V gene (reference sequence). CDR3 loop: CALGIGPRNYGYTF. For the CDR3, the DNA is TGTGCCCTCGGCATTGGGCCTCGTAACTATGGCTACACCTTC. Filled out from reference TRBV30 and TRBJ1-2, the complete variable domain reads SQTIHQWPATLVQPVGSPLSLECTVEGTSNPNLYWYRQAAGRGLQLLFYSVGIGQISSEVPQNLSASRPQDRQFILSSKKLLLSDSGFYLCALGIGPRNYGYTFGSGTRLTVV.

V is TRBV27 and J is TRBJ1-1; a possible D gene is TRBD1 (6 bases). V lost 6 bases, J lost 8 bases, and 13 bases lay in between. The CDR3 covers 12 residues. Germline loops: CDR1 MNHEY, CDR2 SMNVEV (reference sequence). The CDR3 loop is CASSNVRGEAFF. The CDR3 DNA follows: TGTGCCAGCAGCAACGTCAGGGGAGAAGCTTTCTTT.